Sequencing of this T cell receptor beta chain was carried out in a study of blood T cell repertoires in COVID-19. Across the study: The origin of the acute and convalescent COVID-19 samples was the United States, Italy and Spain. T cells, B-cell-depleted T cells, or PBMCs supplied cDNA or gDNA.

Original processing notes: By means of reference gene primer amplification, nucleated cell counts were estimated. Assay used: immunoSEQ multiplex PCR; TCRdb lists only in-frame clones, some missing. That table gives V, J and clone size, and the DNA gave D and trimming. Of 110,000 or so clones listed, about 80% are singletons. Germline loops: CDR1 LNHDA, CDR2 SQIVND (reference sequence). The CDR3 has 14 residues. Trimming removed 9 bases from V and 1 base from J, with 15 bases in between. The sample was peripheral blood. The rearrangement joins TRBV19 to TRBJ1-1; D gene unclear. This TCR derives from a woman in her 70s with acute or convalescent COVID-19. The CDR3: CARGREVGNTEAFF. The DNA for the CDR3 is TGTGCCAGGGGGAGGGAGGTCGGGAACACTGAAGCTTTCTTT.